Below, one T cell receptor beta chain is given with its context. The sample originates from a study of T cell changes during pregnancy in multiple sclerosis. The ends were cut back, 2 bases at V and 4 bases at J, with 13 bases in the middle. CDR3 length equals 15 residues. CDR1 SGHNT and CDR2 YYREEE come from the germline V gene (reference sequence). The protocol was immunoSEQ multiplex PCR, while the TCRdb copy is restricted to in-frame clones and leaves out a portion. In the table there are around 60,000 clones, more than 85% of which are singletons. The receptor's source is a female donor in good health, enrolled as a control in a pregnancy study. The sample in question was peripheral blood, obtained in the third trimester of pregnancy. The chain is built from TRBV5-4 and TRBJ1-3, with D unclear. CDR3 amino acids: CASSLPGLGGNTIYF. The CDR3 DNA follows: TGTGCCAGCAGCTTACCAGGTCTGGGCGGAAACACCATATATTTT.